The 5 T cell receptor beta chains listed next were all sequenced from one sample in a study of blood T cell repertoires in COVID-19 (dated by TCRdb to 2020 to 2022). Library prep was done by the immunoSEQ multiplex PCR assay. TCRdb took over this immuneACCESS table, retaining in-frame rearrangements with V and J assigned. Such tables are incomplete; in checked studies, under half of the missing clones stem from an unresolved V gene, and the remainder is unexplained. The sample records about 48,000 clones, 75% to 90% of which are singletons. In total, the top ten clones hold around 53% of the sample. Source material: peripheral blood. These receptors all come from an older man with acute or convalescent COVID-19.

The chain links TRBV27 to TRBJ2-2, with 10 positions matching TRBD2. Germline V CDR1 and CDR2: MNHEY, SMNVEV (reference sequence). The CDR3 is made up of 15 amino acids. Trimming at V came to 2 bases and at J to 5 bases, leaving 2 bases not matched to a gene. The CDR3, as DNA: TGTGCCAGCAGTTTACTAGCGGGAGTTACCGGGGAGCTGTTTTTT. Its translation is CASSLLAGVTGELFF.

The chain is built from TRBV11-1 and TRBJ2-1, with TRBD2 identical over 11 bases. CDR3 length equals 14 residues. Germline CDR1 reads SGHAT; CDR2 reads FQDESV (reference sequence). J lost 10 bases, V lost 3 bases, and 5 bases had no gene match. CDR3 nucleotides: TGTGCCAGCAGCTTGGGACTAGCGGCTAGGGAGCAGTTCTTC. Its translation is CASSLGLAAREQFF.

This chain connects TRBV10-3 to TRBJ2-7; D gene ambiguous. The CDR3 loop spans 13 amino acids. Trimming cost V 4 bases and J 3 bases, with 10 bases left between them. Germline V CDR1 and CDR2: ENHRY, SYGVKD. CDR3 sequence: CAISGRQFYEQYF. The CDR3 DNA reads TGTGCCATCAGTGGGCGACAATTCTACGAGCAGTACTTC.

This chain uses TRBV5-1 with TRBJ1-2; D is ambiguous. Per the germline V gene, CDR1 is SGHRS and CDR2 is YFSETQ. The ends were cut back, 1 base at V and 6 bases at J, with 7 bases in the middle. This CDR3 has 12 residues. The DNA for the CDR3 is TGCGCCAGCAGCTTGAACAGAGATGGCTACACCTTC. This translates into CASSLNRDGYTF.

The chain has TRBV19 and TRBJ2-7, with D possibly being TRBD2 (6 bases). The germline V gene encodes CDR1 LNHDA and CDR2 SQIVND (reference sequence). The length of the CDR3 is 16 residues. With 5 bases removed from V and 3 bases from J, the gap between germline ends came to 20 bases. The CDR3 reads CASSANGRSGVYEQYF. The CDR3 nucleotides read TGTGCCAGTAGTGCCAATGGACGCTCGGGAGTCTACGAGCAGTACTTC.